A single sample gave rise to the 21 T cell receptor beta chains below, sequenced in a study of vaccination and CD4 T cells after COVID-19 (dated by TCRdb to the early 2020s). These receptors' antigens are unknown. According to the study, the label for this sample's treatment or condition signals: roughly 10-day PBMC culture with coronavirus spike peptide pools or control peptides (ViraFEST assay). Library generation was performed with PCR. Reads for this sample came from an Illumina iSeq 100. TCR sequencing of DNA from cultured CD4+ T cells used the Oncomine TCR Beta short-read assay at the Johns Hopkins FTIC core. TCRdb reran the public reads through fastp at Q25 and MiXCR, keeping productive beta chains. CDR3 protein duplicates are merged, each entry listing the most common genes and DNA. The sample table shows 11,000 to 15,000 distinct CDR3 sequences, and 25% to 35% are seen once. The top ten hold 22% of the sample.

The material sequenced was cultured CD4+ T cells from blood. The receptor source for this set is a human donor with COVID-19.

This clonotype was counted a few times. The chain joins TRBV20-1 to TRBJ2-5; tentative D call: TRBD2 (5 bases). The CDR3 length is 13 residues. Germline CDR1 reads DFQATT; CDR2 reads SNEGSKA (reference sequence). With 7 bases removed from V and 1 base from J, the gap between germline ends came to 13 bases. CDR3 residues: CSGLAGIQETQYF. The CDR3 DNA reads as TGCAGTGGGTTGGCGGGCATCCAAGAGACCCAGTACTTC.

This chain uses TRBV7-9 with TRBJ2-3; no firm D call. The CDR3 contains 13 residues. CDR1 and CDR2 (germline): SEHNR, FQNEAQ (reference sequence). V was shortened by 5 bases and J by 4 bases, with 10 bases between the two germline ends. CDR3 bases: TGTGCCAGCAGCCCAAAGGCCGCAGATACGCAGTATTTT. It is translated as CASSPKAADTQYF.

V and J are TRBV6-1 and TRBJ1-5; TRBD1 is a possible D gene (5 bases). The CDR3 totals 15 residues. Trimming stripped 6 bases from V and 2 bases from J, with 14 bases between. Germline CDR1 is MNHNS and CDR2 is SASEGT. Here the CDR3 DNA reads TGTGCCAGCAGCCCCCACCAGGGTGGCAATCAGCCCCAGCATTTT. The encoded protein is CASSPHQGGNQPQHF.

CDR3 protein: CASSSTSGDTDTQYF. The CDR3 DNA reads TGTGCCAGCTCATCAACTAGCGGGGACACAGATACGCAGTATTTT. The chain couples TRBV18 to TRBJ2-3; 10 bases align to TRBD2. CDR3 size: 15 residues. The germline CDR1 and CDR2 sequences are KGHSH and LQKENI. V shed 5 bases, J shed 2 bases, and the junction held 4 bases outside the gene matches.

The chain employs TRBV6-5 and TRBJ1-2; the match to TRBD1 covers 7 bases. CDR1 and CDR2 from the germline V gene are MNHEY and SVGAGI. This CDR3 has 15 amino acids. V trimming: 0 bases; J trimming: 8 bases; junction bases outside the gene matches: 9. This CDR3 reads CASSYSTQGRGGYTF. In DNA form, the CDR3 reads TGTGCCAGCAGTTACTCGACACAGGGGCGAGGAGGCTACACCTTC.

The rearrangement joins TRBV6-2 or TRBV6-3 to TRBJ1-2; the D gene is possibly TRBD1 (6 bases). The V gene lost 7 bases and the J gene lost 7 bases, with 16 bases spanning the gap. This CDR3 contains 13 residues. CDR1 is MNHEY, CDR2 SVGEGT, per germline. The CDR3 region is CASNDALGAGYTF. The CDR3 DNA sequence: TGTGCCAGCAACGACGCGTTGGGGGCTGGCTACACCTTC.

This chain connects TRBV10-3 to TRBJ2-5, with a tentative D call TRBD1 (7 bases). Deletions cut 3 bases from V and 7 bases from J, with 18 bases between. CDR3 length: 15 residues. The germline V gene has CDR1 ENHRY and CDR2 SYGVKD. The CDR3 DNA reads TGTGCCATCAGTGAAGTAGGAGGGGGCCGGGGGACCCAGTACTTC. It is translated as CAISEVGGGRGTQYF.

The chain carries TRBV7-9 and TRBJ2-2, with 9 bases lining up with TRBD1. The CDR3 length is 19 residues. Trimming at V came to 5 bases and at J to 1 base, leaving 14 bases not matched to a gene. Germline loops: CDR1 SEHNR, CDR2 FQNEAQ (reference sequence). DNA for the CDR3: TGTGCCAGCAGCCCATGGATCGGGACAGGGCTAGAGAACACCGGGGAGCTGTTTTTT. It specifies CASSPWIGTGLENTGELFF.

The V gene is TRBV20-1, the J gene TRBJ1-1, with D possibly matching TRBD1 (5 bases). This CDR3 region has 13 residues. Looked up from germline, CDR1 is DFQATT and CDR2 is SNEGSKA (reference sequence). V lost 6 bases and J 4 bases, leaving 15 bases between the germline ends. CDR3: CSAPQGIGTEAFF. In DNA form, the CDR3 reads TGCAGTGCGCCTCAGGGAATTGGCACTGAAGCTTTCTTT.

The chain links TRBV11-1 to TRBJ2-7; D is undetermined. This CDR3 has 13 residues. V shed 6 bases and J shed 6 bases, with 15 bases lying between them. Germline V CDR1 and CDR2: SGHAT, FQDESV (reference sequence). The CDR3 bases are TGTGCCAGCAGTAGGGTTTCCCCGGCCGAGCAGTACTTC. This translates into CASSRVSPAEQYF. Using reference TRBV11-1 and TRBJ2-7 for the parts outside the CDR3, the full variable domain is EAEVAQSPRYKITEKSQAVAFWCDPISGHATLYWYRQILGQGPELLVQFQDESVVDDSQLPKDRFSAERLKGVDSTLKIQPAELGDSAMYLCASSRVSPAEQYFGPGTRLTVT.

This rearrangement joins TRBV18 to TRBJ1-3, with D unresolved. The germline V and J ends were trimmed by 0 bases and 1 base, with 7 bases remaining between them. The CDR3 totals 15 residues. Germline V gene lookup returns CDR1 KGHSH and CDR2 LQKENI. The CDR3 loop is CASSPPSRSGNTIYF. DNA for the CDR3: TGTGCCAGCTCACCACCGTCCCGGTCTGGAAACACCATATATTTT. The entire variable domain, with the rest obtained from reference TRBV18 and TRBJ1-3, is as follows: NAGVMQNPRHLVRRRGQEARLRCSPMKGHSHVYWYRQLPEEGLKFMVYLQKENIIDESGMPKERFSAEFPKEGPSILRIQQVVRGDSAAYFCASSPPSRSGNTIYFGEGSWLTVV.

This sequence joins TRBV28 and TRBJ1-2, with unresolved D. The CDR3 is made up of 14 amino acids. V was trimmed by 6 bases and J by 8 bases, leaving 19 bases between them. CDR1 and CDR2 from the germline V gene are MDHEN and SYDVKM. The CDR3 bases are TGTGCCAGCAGGGCCGGTGGAGGGCGCGAAGGCTACACCTTC. Amino acid sequence: CASRAGGGREGYTF.

This clonotype was recorded a few times. The rearrangement uses TRBV6-1 and TRBJ1-2, with D possibly being TRBD1 (5 bases). The CDR3 length is 13 residues. Trimming left V 8 bases short and J 10 bases short, with 20 bases between. Per germline, CDR1 MNHNS and CDR2 SASEGT. The CDR3 DNA follows: TGTGCCAGCCTTGGGGGGGTAGGAGATGTCTACACCTTC. Translation: CASLGGVGDVYTF.

The chain links TRBV2 to TRBJ1-1; TRBD1 aligns across 9 bases. Germline CDR1 SNHLY, CDR2 FYNNEI. This CDR3 contains 17 residues. The V and J ends lost 5 bases and 5 bases, in that order; junction bases with no gene match: 15. The CDR3: CASSSRQGGRTETEAFF. CDR3 sequence (DNA): TGTGCCAGCAGTTCTAGACAGGGGGGGAGAACAGAGACTGAAGCTTTCTTT.

The chain couples TRBV20-1 to TRBJ2-5; the D is unclear. The germline gives CDR1 DFQATT, CDR2 SNEGSKA (reference sequence). The CDR3 spans 15 residues. Trimming shortened V by 1 base and J by 5 bases, and 17 bases separated the two germline ends. DNA for the CDR3: TGCAGTGCTAGAGCCCTAGACGCGCCCACGGAGACCCAGTACTTC. Translating gives CSARALDAPTETQYF.

The chain joins TRBV12-5 to TRBJ2-2; possibly TRBD2 for D (5 bases). CDR1 LGHNT and CDR2 FRNRAP come from the germline V gene. Trimming pared 7 bases from V and 1 base from J, leaving 13 bases between. The CDR3 sequence is 15 residues long. Here the CDR3 reads CASDTTAGNTGELFF. The DNA of the CDR3 is TGTGCTAGTGATACTACCGCGGGGAACACCGGGGAGCTGTTTTTT. The full variable domain, in which reference TRBV12-5 and TRBJ2-2 provide the parts outside the CDR3, is DARVTQTPRHKVTEMGQEVTMRCQPILGHNTVFWYRQTMMQGLELLAYFRNRAPLDDSGMPKDRFSAEMPDATLATLKIQPSEPRDSAVYFCASDTTAGNTGELFFGEGSRLTVL.

The CDR3 is CASSPARTGWETQYF. CDR3 DNA sequence: TGTGCCAGCAGCCCAGCGCGGACAGGGTGGGAGACCCAGTACTTC. The rearrangement links TRBV7-6 to TRBJ2-5, with 8 bases matching TRBD1. V dropped 5 bases and J dropped 5; count of bases not matched to a gene: 10. CDR3 length: 15 residues. CDR1 SGHVS and CDR2 FNYEAQ come from the germline V gene.

This clonotype has only a few counts. This chain uses TRBV19 with TRBJ1-6, with 10 bases fitting TRBD1. Per the germline V gene, CDR1 is LNHDA and CDR2 is SQIVND (reference sequence). The length of the CDR3 is 13 residues. V shed 9 bases, J shed 9 bases, and the junction held 5 bases outside the gene matches. The DNA for the CDR3 is TGTGCCAGCTCCGGACAGGGGGTTTCACCCCTCCACTTT. Translated: CASSGQGVSPLHF.

This clonotype has only a few counts. The chain uses TRBV20-1 and TRBJ1-5; 9 bases agree with TRBD1. The CDR3 totals 14 residues. Trimming removed 3 bases from V and 11 bases from J; junction bases left unmatched: 11. Germline V gives CDR1 DFQATT, CDR2 SNEGSKA (reference sequence). The CDR3 DNA follows: TGCAGTGCTAGGGAGGGACAGGGCGGTTTTTCCCAGCATTTT. The encoded protein is CSAREGQGGFSQHF.

This clonotype was found a few times. The chain couples TRBV5-4 to TRBJ2-3; D not certain. The germline V and J ends were trimmed by 5 bases and 3 bases, with 16 bases remaining between them. Germline-derived CDR1 and CDR2 are SGHNT and YYREEE (reference sequence). The CDR3 is 15 residues long. The CDR3, as DNA: TGTGCCAGCAGTCAAGGCCCTGTGAGTACAGATACGCAGTATTTT. Encoded protein: CASSQGPVSTDTQYF.

This chain connects TRBV5-4 to TRBJ1-2, with a weak D call TRBD1 (5 bases). V lost 3 bases, J lost 1 base, and 13 bases lay in between. The CDR3 runs 15 residues. In germline, CDR1 is SGHNT, CDR2 YYREEE (reference sequence). The chain's CDR3 is CASSSDGAVNYGYTF. The CDR3 coding sequence is TGTGCCAGCAGCTCGGACGGGGCAGTTAACTATGGCTACACCTTC.